A single sample gave rise to the 19 T cell receptor beta chains below, sequenced in a study of OX40 agonist ivuxolimab in advanced cancers. Produced via immunoSEQ multiplex PCR; TCRdb's table is partial and in-frame only. The table includes more than 80,000 clones, around 90% detected once. The sequences come from CD4+ or CD8+ T cells sorted from blood, collected in a trial of the OX40 agonist ivuxolimab. The receptors derive from an adult with an advanced solid tumor such as melanoma, head and neck, liver or kidney cancer.

V and J are TRBV15 and TRBJ2-6; D gene uncertain. V was trimmed by 5 bases and J by 4 bases, leaving 3 bases between them. Germline CDR1 reads LNHNV; CDR2 reads YYDKDF (reference sequence). This CDR3 has 12 residues. The CDR3 region has the DNA TGTGCCACCAGCTCGGGGGCCAACGTCCTGACTTTC. Amino acid sequence: CATSSGANVLTF.

This clone has a handful of counts. V and J are TRBV29-1 and TRBJ1-1, with TRBD1 identical over 8 bases. V gave up 6 bases and J gave up 11 bases; unmatched junction bases: 8. The length of the CDR3 is 11 residues. Looked up from germline, CDR1 is SQVTM and CDR2 is ANQGSEA. Here the CDR3 reads CSVGQGAFAFF. The CDR3, as DNA: TGCAGCGTCGGTCAGGGGGCTTTTGCTTTCTTT.

This clone occurred once. V gene TRBV18 combines with J gene TRBJ1-1; maybe TRBD1 (6 bases). CDR3 size: 15 residues. CDR1 is KGHSH and CDR2 is LQKENI in the germline V gene. With 3 bases removed from V and 3 bases from J, the gap between germline ends came to 14 bases. The DNA of the CDR3 is TGTGCCAGCTCACCGCCGGCCACAGGGCACACTGAAGCTTTCTTT. It translates to CASSPPATGHTEAFF.

This chain uses TRBV11-2 with TRBJ1-1; 9 nucleotides agree with TRBD1. In germline, CDR1 is SGHAT, CDR2 FQNNGV. V lost 5 bases to trimming and J lost 2 bases; unmatched junction nucleotides: 6. The CDR3 length is 15 residues. CDR3 sequence: CASSEYRGPNTEAFF. CDR3 bases: TGTGCCAGCAGCGAATACAGGGGGCCAAACACTGAAGCTTTCTTT.

A few counts support this clone. The chain couples TRBV28 to TRBJ2-3; 7 bases fit TRBD1. Per germline, CDR1 MDHEN and CDR2 SYDVKM. With V trimmed by 6 bases and J by 4 bases, 16 bases remained unmatched. The CDR3 runs to 17 residues. The CDR3 nucleotides read TGTGCCAGCAGGCAAGATACAGGGGAGAGGGGTGCAGATACGCAGTATTTT. This translates into CASRQDTGERGADTQYF.

This clone showed up just a few times. The V call is TRBV5-1, the J call TRBJ2-1; either TRBD1 or TRBD2 may fit D (5 bases each). V was pared by 4 bases and J by 9 bases, with 17 bases between. Germline-derived CDR1 and CDR2 are SGHRS and YFSETQ. This CDR3 comprises 14 residues. For the CDR3, the DNA is TGCGCCAGCAGCGGACGGGACGCCACGGCTGAGCAGTTCTTC. This codes for CASSGRDATAEQFF.

This chain links TRBV5-4 with TRBJ2-4, with D maybe TRBD2 (5 bases). V was pared by 4 bases and J by 11 bases, with 16 bases between. This CDR3 has 13 residues. CDR1 and CDR2 (germline): SGHNT, YYREEE (reference sequence). The DNA for the CDR3 is TGTGCCAGCAGCATTCCCGGGAAGCAGGTTCAGTACTTC. Protein product: CASSIPGKQVQYF. The full variable domain, with the rest looked up from reference TRBV5-4 and TRBJ2-4, is ETGVTQSPTHLIKTRGQQVTLRCSSQSGHNTVSWYQQALGQGPQFIFQYYREEENGRGNFPPRFSGLQFPNYSSELNVNALELDDSALYLCASSIPGKQVQYFGAGTRLSVL.

The V and J genes are TRBV5-4 and TRBJ2-7, with D hard to call. Trimming removed 0 bases from V and 3 bases from J, with 13 bases in between. The CDR3 sequence is 15 residues long. Germline assignment: CDR1 SGHNT and CDR2 YYREEE (reference sequence). CDR3 DNA sequence: TGTGCCAGCAGCTTGGCTGGGGTGACCAGCTACGAGCAGTACTTC. Amino acids: CASSLAGVTSYEQYF. Drawing the rest from reference TRBV5-4 and TRBJ2-7, the complete variable domain is ETGVTQSPTHLIKTRGQQVTLRCSSQSGHNTVSWYQQALGQGPQFIFQYYREEENGRGNFPPRFSGLQFPNYSSELNVNALELDDSALYLCASSLAGVTSYEQYFGPGTRLTVT.

The chain links TRBV7-2 to TRBJ2-7; D is undetermined. Germline lookup yields CDR1 SGHTA and CDR2 FQGNSA. The CDR3 has 13 residues. Trimming stripped 2 bases from V and 0 bases from J, with 5 bases between. The CDR3 protein is CASSLKGSYEQYF. Written as DNA, the CDR3 is TGTGCCAGCAGCTTAAAGGGCTCCTACGAGCAGTACTTC.

The chain has TRBV7-2 and TRBJ1-1; no clear D. The CDR3 is 13 residues long. V was cut by 5 bases and J by 0 bases, with 7 bases left in between. Germline loops: CDR1 SGHTA, CDR2 FQGNSA. The CDR3 loop reads CASSRVVNTEAFF. As DNA, the CDR3 is TGTGCCAGCAGCCGCGTAGTGAACACTGAAGCTTTCTTT.

This chain connects TRBV7-2 to TRBJ2-5; maybe TRBD1 (6 bases). V shed 1 base and J shed 8 bases, with 17 bases lying between them. The CDR3 is made up of 15 amino acids. Germline values: CDR1 SGHTA, CDR2 FQGNSA. The CDR3 nucleotides are TGTGCCAGCAGCTTAGTGGCAGGGGATTGGGAAACCCAGTACTTC. Translated: CASSLVAGDWETQYF.

The V gene is TRBV18, the J gene TRBJ2-1, with 7 bases that match TRBD2. The germline V gene has CDR1 KGHSH and CDR2 LQKENI. The CDR3 is 16 amino acids. V was pared by 0 bases and J by 7 bases, with 9 bases of the junction left unmatched. CDR3 sequence reads: CASSPPNSGGSNEQFF. CDR3 nucleotide sequence: TGTGCCAGCTCACCACCGAACAGCGGCGGGAGTAATGAGCAGTTCTTC.

The chain carries TRBV28 and TRBJ1-3; D is possibly TRBD1 (5 bases). V lost 11 bases, J lost 3 bases, and 17 bases lay in between. This CDR3 comprises 14 residues. Germline CDR1 is MDHEN and CDR2 is SYDVKM. CDR3 sequence: CACREGSGGNTIYF. CDR3 DNA: TGTGCCTGCCGGGAGGGGTCGGGTGGAAACACCATATATTTT. The variable domain in full, with the rest retrieved from reference TRBV28 and TRBJ1-3, is DVKVTQSSRYLVKRTGEKVFLECVQDMDHENMFWYRQDPGLGLRLIYFSYDVKMKEKGDIPEGYSVSREKKERFSLILESASTNQTSMYLCACREGSGGNTIYFGEGSWLTVV.

V gene TRBV29-1 combines with J gene TRBJ2-1, with 8 bases that match TRBD1. CDR1 is SQVTM, CDR2 ANQGSEA, per germline. The CDR3 length is 13 residues. Germline trimming cut 4 bases from V and 8 bases from J; bases unmatched to any gene: 7. For the CDR3, the DNA is TGCAGCGTTGGGACAGGGTATGGTGATGAGCAGTTCTTC. Its translation is CSVGTGYGDEQFF.

The rearrangement uses TRBV4-1 and TRBJ1-5; 7 nucleotides align to TRBD1. Germline V gene data show CDR1 as MGHRA and CDR2 as YSYEKL. V trimming: 0 bases; J trimming: 3 bases; junction bases outside the gene matches: 2. This CDR3 has 15 residues. As DNA, the CDR3 is TGCGCCAGCAGCCAAGAGGGGACAGTCAATCAGCCCCAGCATTTT. It yields the protein CASSQEGTVNQPQHF.

CDR3 in amino acids: CASSLRLLPDGDNQPQHF. The CDR3, as DNA: TGTGCCAGCAGCTTGCGACTCCTCCCGGACGGTGACAATCAGCCCCAGCATTTT. The V gene is TRBV7-3, the J gene TRBJ1-5; no clear D gene. The germline V gene has CDR1 SGHTA and CDR2 FQGTGA. The CDR3 extends over 18 amino acids. Trimming cost V 3 bases and J 3 bases, with 21 bases left between them. Together with reference TRBV7-3 and TRBJ1-5, the CDR3 gives the full variable domain: GAGVSQTPSNKVTEKGKYVELRCDPISGHTALYWYRQSLGQGPEFLIYFQGTGAADDSGLPNDRFFAVRPEGSVSTLKIQRTERGDSAVYLCASSLRLLPDGDNQPQHFGDGTRLSIL.

The chain is built from TRBV2 and TRBJ2-1; 9 positions agree with TRBD2. Trimming cost V 1 base and J 4 bases; bases outside gene matches: 5. Germline CDR1 is SNHLY and CDR2 is FYNNEI. The CDR3 extends over 16 amino acids. The CDR3 sequence is CASSEVRLAVYNEQFF. As DNA, the CDR3 is TGTGCCAGCAGTGAAGTCCGACTAGCGGTTTACAATGAGCAGTTCTTC.

This clone was seen a few times. The chain employs TRBV9 and TRBJ2-7; 13 bases agree with TRBD2. This CDR3 is built from 15 residues. J lost 2 bases, V lost 3 bases, and 2 bases had no gene match. CDR1 and CDR2 (germline): SGDLS, YYNGEE. CDR3 amino acids: CASSAGTSGTYEQYF. The CDR3 region has the DNA TGTGCCAGCAGCGCCGGGACTAGCGGGACCTACGAGCAGTACTTC.

V usage is TRBV7-2 and J usage is TRBJ2-1; 10 nucleotides align to TRBD2. The CDR3 sequence is 12 residues long. Losses at the gene ends were 7 bases for V and 8 bases for J; bases not matched to a gene: 2. Germline V gene sequence: CDR1 SGHTA, CDR2 FQGNSA. In nucleotides, the CDR3 is TGTGCCAGCACTAGCGGGAGTCATGAGCAGTTCTTC. This translates into CASTSGSHEQFF.